The T cell receptor beta chain described here comes from a study of molecular identifiers for immune sequencing clone quantification. A CD8+CD4-CCR7+CD45RA+ gate was used to sort naive CD8 T cells. Deletions cut 7 bases from V and 3 bases from J, with 13 bases between. CDR3 length equals 14 residues. Study results and caveats: Whereas clones above 20 RNA copies held under 1% of naive-cell molecules, they held over 98% of effector molecules. Barcode collisions between identical TCR molecules could shrink estimates of highly expanded clone sizes.

Listed TCR primers and previously described methods were used for bulk TCR libraries. TCRdb itself ran the PCR reads through MiXCR, one entry per CDR3 protein. The sample includes approximately 630,000 distinct CDR3 sequences, 25% seen only once; the top ten take about 0.81%. Remarks on this clonotype: Its antigen remains unknown.

The sequenced sample was naive CD8+ T cells from blood, with Jurkat cell RNA spiked in. Noted subset: FACS-sorted CD8+CD4-CCR7+CD45RA+ naive T cells. This chain joins TRBV5-3 and TRBJ2-2; a weak D match, TRBD1 (6 bases). TRBV5-3 is an ORF; its function is uncertain. The sequence was obtained from a human donor in good health. Some libraries in this study had Jurkat cell RNA spiked in. The CDR3: CARAWDTYTGELFF. CDR3 DNA sequence: TGTGCCAGAGCGTGGGACACCTACACCGGGGAGCTGTTTTTT.